The rows below give T cell receptor beta chains drawn from one sample of a study of Graves' ophthalmopathy and Graves' hyperthyroidism. One entry per CDR3 protein results from TCRdb running MiXCR on the multiplex PCR reads. The repertoire consists of approximately 640,000 distinct CDR3 sequences, with roughly 41% occurring once and the leading ten covering more than 2.5%. The sample taken for sequencing was peripheral blood. The origin of the receptors is an adult man with Graves' ophthalmopathy. Both conserved end residues are part of each CDR3. A D gene is named only where the DNA matches it firmly. Size tells how often a clone was seen (once, few, many) or the class of an expanded clone, and some rows leave it out.

many	.	15	TRBV6-5	TRBJ2-5	TGTGCCAGCAGTTACTCGACCGTTTACAGAGAGACCCAGTACTTC	CASSYSTVYRETQYF
few	.	16	TRBV5-4	TRBJ1-3	TGTGCCAGCAGCTTGGGACAGACGAGCTCTGGAAACACCATATATTTT	CASSLGQTSSGNTIYF
.	TRBD2	17	TRBV7-9	TRBJ2-6	TGTGCCAGCAGCTTAGGTACCCGGGAGGGTGGGGCCAACATCCTGACTTTC	CASSLGTREGGANILTF
many	.	14	TRBV14	TRBJ1-2	TGTGCCAGCATCGCTGGTGAGGCCGACTATGGCTACACCTTC	CASIAGEADYGYTF
many	TRBD1	16	TRBV7-9	TRBJ1-5	TGTGCCAGCAGCTTAGTCTGGGACAGGGAGGATCAGCCCCAGCATTTT	CASSLVWDREDQPQHF
many	.	15	TRBV11-3	TRBJ2-7	TGTGCCAGCAGCTCGCCCGGGAAAAGGGGCTACGAGCAGTACTTC	CASSSPGKRGYEQYF
.	TRBD2	17	TRBV5-1	TRBJ2-2	TGCGCCAGCAGCCCGCGCGGGACTAGCGGGAGAGGCGGGGAGCTGTTTTTT	CASSPRGTSGRGGELFF
once	.	12	TRBV29-1	TRBJ1-1	TGCAGCGCCACGGACGGGGGCGCTGAAGCTTTCTTT	CSATDGGAEAFF
.	.	14	TRBV5-4	TRBJ2-2	TGTACCAGCAGCGTACAGGGTCCCACCGGGGAGCTGTTTTTT	CTSSVQGPTGELFF
.	TRBD2	15	TRBV4-3	TRBJ2-7	TGCGCCAGCAGCCAGGGGAGCGGGGGGACCTACGAGCAGTACTTC	CASSQGSGGTYEQYF
.	.	13	TRBV29-1	TRBJ1-2	TGCAGCCCGGTCAGAGGGAGACCTATTGGCTACACCTTC	CSPVRGRPIGYTF
many	.	15	TRBV7-9	TRBJ2-5	TGTGCCAGCAGCTTAGCTAGCGGCACTCAAGAGACCCAGTACTTC	CASSLASGTQETQYF
many	.	14	TRBV20-1	TRBJ1-1	TGCAGTGCTAGAGTCCACAGTACGAACACTGAAGCTTTCTTT	CSARVHSTNTEAFF
few	.	12	TRBV19	TRBJ2-7	TGTGCCAGTAGAGGGGCCCACGGGGAGCAGTACTTC	CASRGAHGEQYF
many	TRBD2	13	TRBV19	TRBJ2-7	TGTGCCAGTAGTATCGGGGGGGCCTACGAGCAGTACTTC	CASSIGGAYEQYF
.	TRBD2	18	TRBV7-3	TRBJ2-7	TGTGCCAGCAGCTCGGCCGGGACTAGCGGGAGGGCGTCTTACGAGCAGTACTTC	CASSSAGTSGRASYEQYF
.	.	11	TRBV30	TRBJ1-2	TGTGCCTGGAGTGTAGGGGGGGCCTACACCTTC	CAWSVGGAYTF
.	.	15	TRBV10-3	TRBJ1-2	TGTGCCATCAGTGAGGCCCAGGGGCTTCTCTATGGCTACACCTTC	CAISEAQGLLYGYTF
.	.	15	TRBV2	TRBJ2-2	TGTGCCAGCAGCCCCGACGGCACGAACACCGGGGAGCTGTTTTTT	CASSPDGTNTGELFF
many	.	12	TRBV7-8	TRBJ2-5	TGTGCCAGCAGCTTGGGAATAGAGACCCAGTACTTC	CASSLGIETQYF
.	TRBD1	18	TRBV14	TRBJ2-7	TGTGCCAGCAGCAACATAACAACTTACAGGGGGTCTATGTACGAGCAGTACTTC	CASSNITTYRGSMYEQYF
many	.	16	TRBV11-2	TRBJ2-7	TGTGCCAGCAGCTTAGATCATCCCGGGTCTCAGGGCGAGCAGTACTTC	CASSLDHPGSQGEQYF
few	.	14	TRBV4-1	TRBJ1-1	TGCGCCAGCAGCCGAACGGAGGTTTCCACTGAAGCTTTCTTT	CASSRTEVSTEAFF
once	TRBD1	17	TRBV7-9	TRBJ2-2	TGTGCCAGCAGCCGTACAGGGGGTGCGGGCCTCACCGGGGAGCTGTTTTTT	CASSRTGGAGLTGELFF
many	.	15	TRBV7-8	TRBJ1-6	TGTGCCAGCAGCCCTACAGGGTCTGATAATTCACCCCTCCACTTT	CASSPTGSDNSPLHF
many	.	14	TRBV6-2/TRBV6-3	TRBJ2-7	TGTGCCAGCAGTTACTCGACTTCGGCTGACGAGCAGTACTTC	CASSYSTSADEQYF
many	TRBD1	14	TRBV19	TRBJ1-5	TGTGCCAGTATGGACAGGGTGGTGGTTCAGCCCCAGCATTTT	CASMDRVVVQPQHF
.	.	17	TRBV7-9	TRBJ2-2	TGTGCCAGCAGCTTAGGTCAGGGAAGCCTTACCACCGGGGAGCTGTTTTTT	CASSLGQGSLTTGELFF
few	.	14	TRBV6-5	TRBJ1-3	TGTGCCAGCAGTGCTACGGGGGTAGGAAACACCATATATTTT	CASSATGVGNTIYF
few	.	13	TRBV25-1	TRBJ2-7	TGTGCCAGCTCACCTTCCAACTCCTACGAGCAGTACTTC	CASSPSNSYEQYF
.	TRBD2	18	TRBV20-1	TRBJ2-5	TGCAGTGTAACAGCGGGGGGATCCTCTCAAGGGTACCAAGAGACCCAGTACTTC	CSVTAGGSSQGYQETQYF